The subject of this entry is one TCR beta chain. Other DNA sequences in the sample encode the same CDR3. This sample is drawn from a study of shared clonotypes between healthy human individuals. For each subset, genomic DNA was distributed in equal portions over several immunoSEQ plates. Sequencing used immunoSEQ multiplex PCR; TCRdb keeps in-frame clones, though not all of them. The sample holds a few million clones, almost 96% seen once. Caucasian adults residing in Nashville, Tennessee made up all the donors. A split of CD4+ cells into CD45RA+ naive and CD45RA-negative memory subsets was performed. What was sequenced was naive CD4+ T cells sorted from blood. Subset defined: CD45RA+ positively selected. The sequence came from a man younger than 30 in good health.

The CDR3 coding sequence is TGTGCCTGGGGTCAGCAAAACACTGAAGCTTTCTTT. This sequence encodes CAWGQQNTEAFF. The chain joins TRBV30 to TRBJ1-1, with D unresolved. The CDR3 contains 12 residues. Trimming removed 5 bases at V and 2 bases at J, with 9 bases between. Germline loops: CDR1 GTSNPN, CDR2 SVGIG (reference sequence).